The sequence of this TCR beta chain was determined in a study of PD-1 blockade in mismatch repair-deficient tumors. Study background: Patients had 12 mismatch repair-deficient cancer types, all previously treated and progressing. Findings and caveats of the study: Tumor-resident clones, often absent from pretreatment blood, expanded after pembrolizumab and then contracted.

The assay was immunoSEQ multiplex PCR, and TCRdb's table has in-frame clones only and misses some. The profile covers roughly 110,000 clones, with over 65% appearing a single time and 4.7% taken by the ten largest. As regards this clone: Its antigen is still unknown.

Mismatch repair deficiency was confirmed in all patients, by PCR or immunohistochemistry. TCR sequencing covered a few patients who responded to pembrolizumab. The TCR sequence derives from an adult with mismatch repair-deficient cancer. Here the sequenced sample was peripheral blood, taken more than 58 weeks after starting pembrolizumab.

The CDR3 reads CASSLVGSGSHYEQYF. In nucleotides, the CDR3 is TGCGCCAGCAGCCTGGTCGGTAGCGGGAGTCATTACGAGCAGTACTTC. This chain connects TRBV4-1 to TRBJ2-7; 9 nucleotides line up with TRBD2. The germline V gene has CDR1 MGHRA and CDR2 YSYEKL. The V and J ends lost 4 bases and 4 bases, in that order; junction bases with no gene match: 11. The CDR3 spans 16 residues.